These T cell receptor beta chains were read from a single sample in a study of shared clonotypes between healthy human individuals. The protocol was immunoSEQ multiplex PCR, while the TCRdb copy is restricted to in-frame clones and leaves out a portion. Here the sample spans millions of clones, 85% to 95% being singletons. Sequencing was performed on naive CD4+ T cells sorted from blood. These receptors were obtained from a man younger than 35 in good health. Each CDR3 is given with its conserved first and last residue. A D gene is named only where the DNA matches it firmly. Some rows have no size entry. The others give once, few or many, or a class for an expanded clone.

clone size,J gene,D gene,V gene,CDR3 protein,CDR3 DNA
NA,TRBJ1-1,NA,TRBV30,CASTEENTEAFF,TGTGCCTCGACCGAGGAGAACACTGAAGCTTTCTTT
once,TRBJ1-5,NA,TRBV9,CASSVDEGYQPQHF,TGTGCCAGCAGCGTAGATGAAGGGTATCAGCCCCAGCATTTT
NA,TRBJ1-2,NA,TRBV4-1,CASSQDLANYGYTF,TGCGCCAGCAGCCAAGATTTGGCAAACTATGGCTACACCTTC
NA,TRBJ2-5,NA,TRBV28,CASSWALVGETQYF,TGTGCCAGCAGTTGGGCCCTCGTCGGGGAGACCCAGTACTTC
NA,TRBJ1-2,NA,TRBV10-3,CAISTTDYGYTF,TGTGCCATCAGTACGACAGACTATGGCTACACCTTC
NA,TRBJ2-6,NA,TRBV9,CASKESGANVLTF,TGTGCCAGCAAGGAGTCTGGGGCCAACGTCCTGACTTTC
NA,TRBJ1-1,NA,TRBV6-5,CATHPAGRGNTEAFF,TGCGCCACCCACCCCGCAGGAAGGGGGAACACTGAAGCTTTCTTT
NA,TRBJ2-4,NA,TRBV18,CASSPPYVQGLLAKNIQYF,TGTGCCAGCTCACCACCTTACGTACAGGGATTACTAGCCAAAAACATTCAGTACTTC
NA,TRBJ1-4,TRBD1,TRBV5-4,CASSSRQGPNEKLFF,TGTGCCAGCAGCTCTCGACAGGGACCTAATGAAAAACTGTTTTTT
NA,TRBJ1-1,TRBD1,TRBV27,CASSEQGALGTEAFF,TGTGCCAGCAGCGAGCAGGGGGCGCTGGGAACTGAAGCTTTCTTT
few,TRBJ1-2,NA,TRBV5-4,CASSQDGNYGYTF,TGTGCCAGCAGCCAGGACGGGAACTATGGCTACACCTTC
NA,TRBJ2-3,NA,TRBV6-6,CASSLSTDTQYF,TGTGCCAGCAGTCTCAGCACAGATACGCAGTATTTT
NA,TRBJ1-5,NA,TRBV7-2,CASSLWGGSNQPQHF,TGTGCCAGCAGCTTATGGGGGGGTAGCAATCAGCCCCAGCATTTT
NA,TRBJ2-5,TRBD1,TRBV6-6,CASRIRQGMEETQYF,TGTGCCAGCAGGATCCGACAGGGCATGGAGGAGACCCAGTACTTC
NA,TRBJ2-5,TRBD1,TRBV7-9,CASSSGQGYQETQYF,TGTGCCAGCAGCTCAGGACAGGGTTACCAAGAGACCCAGTACTTC
once,TRBJ2-3,TRBD2,TRBV5-4,CASSYSGASTDTQYF,TGTGCCAGCAGCTATAGCGGGGCAAGCACAGATACGCAGTATTTT
NA,TRBJ1-5,TRBD1,TRBV5-1,CASSLEGDRDQPQHF,TGCGCCAGCAGCTTGGAGGGAGACAGGGATCAGCCCCAGCATTTT
NA,TRBJ1-4,NA,TRBV10-2,CASSSRGGEKLFF,TGCGCCAGTTCTAGCAGGGGAGGGGAAAAACTGTTTTTT
NA,TRBJ1-1,TRBD1,TRBV10-3,CAIGGQGNTEAFF,TGTGCCATCGGGGGACAGGGGAACACTGAAGCTTTCTTT
NA,TRBJ1-1,NA,TRBV6-5,CASSRGDGEAFF,TGTGCCAGCAGCCGCGGAGATGGTGAAGCTTTCTTT
NA,TRBJ2-7,NA,TRBV6-1,CASSAATRNWINEQYF,TGTGCCAGCAGTGCCGCGACTCGGAACTGGATAAACGAGCAGTACTTC
NA,TRBJ2-5,NA,TRBV7-2,CASSLWQETQYF,TGTGCCAGCAGCTTATGGCAAGAGACCCAGTACTTC
NA,TRBJ2-7,NA,TRBV21-1,CASSKAGQVGQYF,TGTGCCAGCAGCAAAGCGGGACAAGTCGGGCAGTACTTC
NA,TRBJ1-2,NA,TRBV6-5,CASSLDRSYGYTF,TGTGCCAGCAGTTTGGACAGAAGCTATGGCTACACCTTC
NA,TRBJ1-3,NA,TRBV7-2,CASSLDRNSGNTIYF,TGTGCCAGCAGCTTAGATCGGAACTCTGGAAACACCATATATTTT
NA,TRBJ2-7,NA,TRBV15,CATSRVIGHYEQYF,TGTGCCACCAGCAGAGTTATCGGGCACTACGAGCAGTACTTC
few,TRBJ2-2,NA,TRBV27,CASRVRDTGELFF,TGTGCCAGCAGGGTGAGGGACACCGGGGAGCTGTTTTTT
NA,TRBJ1-4,NA,TRBV6-5,CASSRAGNNEKLFF,TGTGCCAGCAGCCGAGCTGGGAATAATGAAAAACTGTTTTTT
once,TRBJ1-5,TRBD1,TRBV28,CASRPGGGGQPQHF,TGTGCCAGCAGACCAGGGGGCGGCGGTCAGCCCCAGCATTTT
NA,TRBJ2-5,TRBD1,TRBV11-3,CASSLTGTGAETQYF,TGTGCCAGCAGCTTAACCGGGACAGGCGCAGAGACCCAGTACTTC
NA,TRBJ2-7,NA,TRBV15,CATSRVQGSYEQYF,TGTGCCACCAGCAGAGTTCAAGGCTCCTACGAGCAGTACTTC
NA,TRBJ1-2,NA,TRBV6-1,CASSEGLIEYYGYTF,TGTGCCAGCAGTGAAGGACTTATAGAATACTATGGCTACACCTTC
NA,TRBJ2-1,NA,TRBV21-1,CASSKDEGARNEQFF,TGTGCCAGCAGCAAAGATGAGGGGGCGCGGAATGAGCAGTTCTTC